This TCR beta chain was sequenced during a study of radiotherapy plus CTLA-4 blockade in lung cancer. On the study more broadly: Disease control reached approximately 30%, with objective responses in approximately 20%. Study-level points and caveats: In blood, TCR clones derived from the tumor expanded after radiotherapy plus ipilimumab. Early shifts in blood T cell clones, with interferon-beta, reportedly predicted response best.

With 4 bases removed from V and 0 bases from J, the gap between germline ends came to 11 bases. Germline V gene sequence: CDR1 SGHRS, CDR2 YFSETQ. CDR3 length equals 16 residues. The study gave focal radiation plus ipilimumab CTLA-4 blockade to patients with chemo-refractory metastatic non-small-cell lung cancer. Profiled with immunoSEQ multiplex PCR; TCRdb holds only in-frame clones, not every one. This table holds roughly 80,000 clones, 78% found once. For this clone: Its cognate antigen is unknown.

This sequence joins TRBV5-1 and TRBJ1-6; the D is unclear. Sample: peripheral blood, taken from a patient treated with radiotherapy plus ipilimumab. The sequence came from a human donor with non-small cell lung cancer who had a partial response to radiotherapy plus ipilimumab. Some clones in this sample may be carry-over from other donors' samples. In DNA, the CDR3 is TGCGCCAGCAGCCCGGGGTCCAACTCCTATAATTCACCCCTCCACTTT. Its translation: CASSPGSNSYNSPLHF. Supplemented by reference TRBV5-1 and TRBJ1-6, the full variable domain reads KAGVTQTPRYLIKTRGQQVTLSCSPISGHRSVSWYQQTPGQGLQFLFEYFSETQRNKGNFPGRFSGRQFSNSRSEMNVSTLELGDSALYLCASSPGSNSYNSPLHFGNGTRLTVT.